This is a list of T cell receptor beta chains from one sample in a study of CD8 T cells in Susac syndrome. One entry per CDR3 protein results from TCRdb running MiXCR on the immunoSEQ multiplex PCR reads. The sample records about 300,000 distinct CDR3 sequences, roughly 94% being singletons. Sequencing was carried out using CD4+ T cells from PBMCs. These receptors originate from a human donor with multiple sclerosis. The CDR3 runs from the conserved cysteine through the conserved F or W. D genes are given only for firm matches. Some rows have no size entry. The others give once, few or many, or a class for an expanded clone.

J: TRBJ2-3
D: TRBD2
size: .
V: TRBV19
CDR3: CASSSGLAGGVGTQYF
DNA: TGTGCCAGTAGCTCGGGACTAGCGGGGGGGGTTGGTACGCAGTATTTT

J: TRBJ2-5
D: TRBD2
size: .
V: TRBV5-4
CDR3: CASSPLLLAGGGQETQYF
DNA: TGTGCCAGCAGCCCATTGTTATTAGCGGGAGGTGGGCAAGAGACCCAGTACTTC

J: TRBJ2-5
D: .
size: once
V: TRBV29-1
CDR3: CSVGIQGSWAGIETQYF
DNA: TGCAGCGTTGGGATACAGGGGTCATGGGCGGGGATAGAGACCCAGTACTTC

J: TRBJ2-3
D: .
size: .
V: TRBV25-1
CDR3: CATGASTDTQYF
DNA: TGTGCCACAGGCGCTAGCACAGATACGCAGTATTTT

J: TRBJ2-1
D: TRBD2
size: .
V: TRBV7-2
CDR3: CASSLVSGRINEQFF
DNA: TGTGCCAGCAGCTTAGTTAGCGGGAGGATCAATGAGCAGTTCTTC

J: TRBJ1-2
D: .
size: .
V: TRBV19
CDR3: CASTISGYGYTF
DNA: TGTGCCAGTACTATAAGCGGCTATGGCTACACCTTC

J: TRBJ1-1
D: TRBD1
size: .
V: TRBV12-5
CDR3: CASGLDRGRGTEAFF
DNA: TGTGCTAGTGGTCTTGACAGGGGCCGGGGGACTGAAGCTTTCTTT

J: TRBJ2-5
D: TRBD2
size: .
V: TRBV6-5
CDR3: CASSYVNGRGVGTQYF
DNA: TGTGCCAGCAGTTATGTGAACGGGAGGGGGGTTGGGACCCAGTACTTC

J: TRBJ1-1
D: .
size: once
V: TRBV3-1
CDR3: CASSPRQQMNTEAFF
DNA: TGTGCCAGCAGCCCACGACAGCAGATGAACACTGAAGCTTTCTTT

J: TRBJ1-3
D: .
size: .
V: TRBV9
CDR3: CASSVVDYGDNYSGNTIYF
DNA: TGTGCCAGCAGCGTAGTTGACTATGGGGACAACTACTCTGGAAACACCATATATTTT

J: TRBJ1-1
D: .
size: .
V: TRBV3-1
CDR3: CASSSPGTEAFF
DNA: TGTGCCAGCTCCTCCCCGGGGACTGAAGCTTTCTTT

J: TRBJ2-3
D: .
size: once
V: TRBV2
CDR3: CASSAWQGADTQYF
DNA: TGTGCCAGCAGTGCCTGGCAGGGTGCAGATACGCAGTATTTT

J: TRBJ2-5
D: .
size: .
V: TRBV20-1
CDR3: CSASRLQETQYF
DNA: TGCAGTGCTAGTAGGTTACAAGAGACCCAGTACTTC

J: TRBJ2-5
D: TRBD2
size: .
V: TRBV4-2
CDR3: CASSQTEFSGRRETQYF
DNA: TGTGCCAGCAGCCAAACGGAGTTTAGCGGGAGGAGGGAGACCCAGTACTTC

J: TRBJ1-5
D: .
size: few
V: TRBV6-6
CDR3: CASSLDRINQPQHF
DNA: TGTGCCAGCAGTCTTGACAGAATCAATCAGCCCCAGCATTTT

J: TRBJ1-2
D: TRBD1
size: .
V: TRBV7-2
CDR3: CASSLPRGTAGYTF
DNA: TGTGCCAGCAGCTTACCCCGCGGGACAGCTGGCTACACCTTC

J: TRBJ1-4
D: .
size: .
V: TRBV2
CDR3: CASRWTANNEKLFF
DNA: TGTGCCAGCAGGTGGACAGCTAATAATGAAAAACTGTTTTTT

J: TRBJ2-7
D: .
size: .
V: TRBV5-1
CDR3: CASSRGPSSYEQYF
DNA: TGCGCCAGCAGCCGGGGGCCAAGCTCCTACGAGCAGTACTTC

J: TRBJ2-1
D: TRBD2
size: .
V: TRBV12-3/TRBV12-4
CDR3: CASSYSSGGAGEFF
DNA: TGTGCCAGCAGTTACTCCAGCGGGGGGGCGGGGGAGTTCTTC

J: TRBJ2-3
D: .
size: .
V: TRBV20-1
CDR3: CSAVTVSDTQYF
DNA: TGCAGTGCCGTGACGGTTTCGGATACGCAGTATTTT

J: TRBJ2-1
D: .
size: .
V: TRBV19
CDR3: CASSPLVDLAEQFF
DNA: TGTGCCAGTAGCCCCCTGGTTGACTTGGCTGAGCAGTTCTTC

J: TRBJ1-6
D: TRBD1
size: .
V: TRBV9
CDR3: CASSDDRGGGSPLHF
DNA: TGTGCCAGCAGCGACGACAGGGGCGGCGGTTCACCCCTCCACTTT

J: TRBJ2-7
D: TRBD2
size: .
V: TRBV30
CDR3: CAWSGTSGGLLHEQYF
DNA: TGTGCCTGGAGTGGGACTAGCGGGGGGCTACTACACGAGCAGTACTTC

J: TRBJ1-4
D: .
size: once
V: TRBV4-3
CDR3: CASSQDVRGDEKLFF
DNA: TGCGCCAGCAGCCAAGATGTCCGAGGGGACGAAAAACTGTTTTTT

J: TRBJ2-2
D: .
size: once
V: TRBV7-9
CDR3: CASSLRLGELFF
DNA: TGTGCCAGCAGCTTAAGACTCGGGGAGCTGTTTTTT

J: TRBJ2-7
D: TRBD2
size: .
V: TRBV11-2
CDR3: CASSLTLGLAGGNEQYF
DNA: TGTGCCAGCAGCCTAACCTTGGGACTAGCGGGAGGTAACGAGCAGTACTTC

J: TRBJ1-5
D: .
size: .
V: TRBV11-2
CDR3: CASSLDRKQPQHF
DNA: TGTGCCAGCAGCTTAGACAGGAAACAGCCCCAGCATTTT

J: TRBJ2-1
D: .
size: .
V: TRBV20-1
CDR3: CSADPAYGLEQFF
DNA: TGCAGTGCGGATCCCGCGTACGGACTTGAGCAGTTCTTC

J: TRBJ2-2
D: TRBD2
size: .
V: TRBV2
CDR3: CASSGFSGGNTGELFF
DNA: TGTGCCAGCAGTGGGTTTAGCGGGGGGAACACCGGGGAGCTGTTTTTT

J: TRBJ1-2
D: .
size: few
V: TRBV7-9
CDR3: CASSLTAYGYTF
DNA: TGTGCCAGCAGCTTAACGGCCTATGGCTACACCTTC

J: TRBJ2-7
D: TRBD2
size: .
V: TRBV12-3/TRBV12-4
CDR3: CASRQREVSYEQYF
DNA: TGTGCCAGCAGACAGCGGGAGGTGAGCTACGAGCAGTACTTC

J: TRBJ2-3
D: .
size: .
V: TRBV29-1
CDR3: CSVDRGGTDTQYF
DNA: TGCAGCGTTGACAGGGGTGGGACAGATACGCAGTATTTT

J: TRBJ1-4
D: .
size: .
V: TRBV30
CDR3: CAWSLNRLEKLFF
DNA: TGTGCCTGGAGTCTGAATCGACTTGAAAAACTGTTTTTT

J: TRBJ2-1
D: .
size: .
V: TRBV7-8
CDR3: CASSTRDRYNEQFF
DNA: TGTGCCAGCAGCACCAGAGACAGATACAATGAGCAGTTCTTC

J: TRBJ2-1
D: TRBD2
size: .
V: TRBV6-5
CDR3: CASSPLAGGPGQFF
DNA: TGTGCCAGCAGTCCACTAGCGGGGGGGCCCGGGCAGTTCTTC

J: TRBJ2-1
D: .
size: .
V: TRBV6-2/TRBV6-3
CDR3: CASSWGRMSSYNEQFF
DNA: TGTGCCAGCAGTTGGGGACGGATGAGCTCCTACAATGAGCAGTTCTTC

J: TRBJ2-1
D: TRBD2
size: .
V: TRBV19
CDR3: CASSIVAAGGNEQFF
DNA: TGTGCCAGTAGTATAGTAGCAGCGGGAGGGAATGAGCAGTTCTTC

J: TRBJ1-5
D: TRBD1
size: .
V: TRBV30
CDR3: CAWSVRGGVSNQPQHF
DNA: TGTGCCTGGAGTGTACGAGGGGGCGTGAGCAATCAGCCCCAGCATTTT

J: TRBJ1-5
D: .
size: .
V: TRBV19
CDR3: CASNTPPFQPQHF
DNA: TGTGCCAGTAACACCCCACCCTTCCAGCCCCAGCATTTT

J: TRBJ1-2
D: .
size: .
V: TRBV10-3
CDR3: CATTRDFREEGYTF
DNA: TGTGCCACCACACGAGACTTCAGGGAGGAGGGCTACACCTTC

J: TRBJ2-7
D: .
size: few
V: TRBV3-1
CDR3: CASSQGPGSSYEQYF
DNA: TGTGCCAGCAGCCAAGGCCCCGGGAGCTCCTACGAGCAGTACTTC

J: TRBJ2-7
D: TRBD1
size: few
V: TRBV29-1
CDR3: CSANGQGREQYF
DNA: TGCAGCGCCAATGGACAGGGGCGCGAGCAGTACTTC

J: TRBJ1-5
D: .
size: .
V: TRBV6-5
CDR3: CASSYSPGPGSNQPQHF
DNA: TGTGCCAGCAGTTACTCCCCGGGGCCGGGGAGCAATCAGCCCCAGCATTTT

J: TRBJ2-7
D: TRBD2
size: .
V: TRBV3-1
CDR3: CASSQEGGSGNGEQYF
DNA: TGTGCCAGCAGCCAAGAAGGTGGTAGCGGGAACGGCGAGCAGTACTTC

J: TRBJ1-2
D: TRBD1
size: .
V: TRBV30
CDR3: CAWSRDSNYGYTF
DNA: TGTGCCTGGAGTCGGGACAGTAACTATGGCTACACCTTC

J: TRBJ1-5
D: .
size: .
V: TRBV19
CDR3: CASSIRGRDQPQHF
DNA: TGTGCCAGTAGTATCCGAGGCAGAGATCAGCCCCAGCATTTT

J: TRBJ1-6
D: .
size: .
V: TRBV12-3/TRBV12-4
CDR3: CASSPGLNNSPLHF
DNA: TGTGCCAGCAGTCCCGGACTTAATAATTCACCCCTCCACTTT

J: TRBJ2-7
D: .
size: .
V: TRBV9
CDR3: CASSEGQRSSYEQYF
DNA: TGTGCCAGCAGCGAGGGGCAGCGGAGCTCCTACGAGCAGTACTTC

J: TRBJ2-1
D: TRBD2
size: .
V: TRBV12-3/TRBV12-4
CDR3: CASTLWVSGVRNEQFF
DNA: TGTGCCAGCACCCTCTGGGTGAGCGGGGTCCGCAATGAGCAGTTCTTC

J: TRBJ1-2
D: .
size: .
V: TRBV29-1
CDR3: CSVLISGPPEGGYTF
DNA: TGCAGCGTCCTTATCTCGGGACCCCCCGAGGGTGGCTACACCTTC

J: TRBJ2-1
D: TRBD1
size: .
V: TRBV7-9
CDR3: CASSKRQGSPREQFF
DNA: TGTGCCAGCAGCAAAAGACAGGGGTCCCCAAGGGAGCAGTTCTTC

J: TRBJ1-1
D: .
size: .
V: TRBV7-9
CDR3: CASSGGYKPVNTEAFF
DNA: TGTGCCAGCAGCGGCGGGTATAAGCCGGTGAACACTGAAGCTTTCTTT

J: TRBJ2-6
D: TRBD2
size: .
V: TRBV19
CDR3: CASTRAGERSGANVLTF
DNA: TGTGCCAGTACCCGGGCGGGGGAGCGGTCTGGGGCCAACGTCCTGACTTTC

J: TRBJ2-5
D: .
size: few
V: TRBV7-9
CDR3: CASSFVAQGSQYF
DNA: TGTGCCAGCAGCTTCGTAGCGCAGGGGTCCCAGTACTTC

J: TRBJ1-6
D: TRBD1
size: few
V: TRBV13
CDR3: CASSPRGGVTGGDSPLHF
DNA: TGTGCCAGCAGCCCCAGGGGGGGGGTGACAGGGGGCGACTCACCCCTCCACTTT

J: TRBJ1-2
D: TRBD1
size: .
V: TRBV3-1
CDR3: CASSQGDPGQGVDYGYTF
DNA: TGTGCCAGCAGCCAAGGCGACCCGGGACAGGGGGTGGACTATGGCTACACCTTC